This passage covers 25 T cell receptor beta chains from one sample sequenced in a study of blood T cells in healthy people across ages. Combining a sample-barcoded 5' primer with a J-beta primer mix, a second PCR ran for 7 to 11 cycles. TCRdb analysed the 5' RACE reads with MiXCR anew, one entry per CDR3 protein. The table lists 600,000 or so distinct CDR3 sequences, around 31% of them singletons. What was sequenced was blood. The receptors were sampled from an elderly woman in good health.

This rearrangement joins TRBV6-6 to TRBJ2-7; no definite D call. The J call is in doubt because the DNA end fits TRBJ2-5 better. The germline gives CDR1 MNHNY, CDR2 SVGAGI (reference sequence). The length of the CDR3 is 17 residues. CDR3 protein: CASSYGVTSKEWETQYF. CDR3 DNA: TGTGCCAGCAGTTATGGAGTAACTTCAAAGGAGTGGGAGACCCAGTACTTC.

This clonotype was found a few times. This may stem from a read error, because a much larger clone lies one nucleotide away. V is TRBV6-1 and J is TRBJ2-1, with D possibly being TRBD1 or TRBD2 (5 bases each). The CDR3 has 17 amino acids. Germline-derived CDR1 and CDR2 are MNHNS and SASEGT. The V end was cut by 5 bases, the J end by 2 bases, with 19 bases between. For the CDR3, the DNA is TGTGCCAGCAGTCCCCGGGGCCGCGGACTCCCCTACAATGAGCAGTTCTTC. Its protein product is CASSPRGRGLPYNEQFF.

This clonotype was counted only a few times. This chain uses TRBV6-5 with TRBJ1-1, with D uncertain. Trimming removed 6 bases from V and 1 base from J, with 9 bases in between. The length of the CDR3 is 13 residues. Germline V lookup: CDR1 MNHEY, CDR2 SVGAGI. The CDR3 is CASSRVENTEAFF. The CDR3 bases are TGTGCCAGCAGCCGGGTAGAGAACACTGAAGCTTTCTTT.

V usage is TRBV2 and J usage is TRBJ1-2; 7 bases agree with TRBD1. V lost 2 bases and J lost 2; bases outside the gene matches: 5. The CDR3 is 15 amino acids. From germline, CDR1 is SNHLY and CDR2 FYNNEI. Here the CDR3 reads CASSESRGRNYGYTF. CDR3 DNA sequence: TGTGCCAGCAGTGAATCGAGGGGGCGCAACTATGGCTACACCTTC.

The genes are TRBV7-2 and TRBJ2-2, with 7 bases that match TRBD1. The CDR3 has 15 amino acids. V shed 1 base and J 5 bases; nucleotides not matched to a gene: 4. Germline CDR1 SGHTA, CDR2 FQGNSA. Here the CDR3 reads CASSLGARGTGELFF. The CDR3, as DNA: TGTGCCAGCAGCTTAGGAGCCAGGGGGACCGGGGAGCTGTTTTTT. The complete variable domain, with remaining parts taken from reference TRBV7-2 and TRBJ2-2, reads GAGVSQSPSNKVTEKGKDVELRCDPISGHTALYWYRQSLGQGLEFLIYFQGNSAPDKSGLPSDRFSAERTGGSVSTLTIQRTQQEDSAVYLCASSLGARGTGELFFGEGSRLTVL.

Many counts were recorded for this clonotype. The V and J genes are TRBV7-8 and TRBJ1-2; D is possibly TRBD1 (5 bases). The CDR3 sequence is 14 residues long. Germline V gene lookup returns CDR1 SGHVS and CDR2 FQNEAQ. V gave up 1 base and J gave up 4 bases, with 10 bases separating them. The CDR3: CASSLGGEVYGYTF. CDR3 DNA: TGTGCCAGCAGCTTAGGGGGGGAAGTCTATGGCTACACCTTC.

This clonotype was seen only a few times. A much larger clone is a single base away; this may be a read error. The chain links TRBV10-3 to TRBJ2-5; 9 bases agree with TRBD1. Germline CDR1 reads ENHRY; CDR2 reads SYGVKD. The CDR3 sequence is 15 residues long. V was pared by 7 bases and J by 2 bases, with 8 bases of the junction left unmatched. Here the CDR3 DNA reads TGTGCCATCAATTCCGGGACAGGGATTCAAGAGACCCAGTACTTC. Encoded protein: CAINSGTGIQETQYF.

The CDR3 region has the DNA TGTGCCAGCAGCTTATGGGCGCCGCCGAACACCGGGGAGCTGTTTTTT. This translates into CASSLWAPPNTGELFF. This sequence joins TRBV7-3 and TRBJ2-2; the D is unclear. Germline-derived CDR1 and CDR2 are SGHTA and FQGTGA. Trimming left V 2 bases short and J 0 bases short, with 10 bases between. The CDR3 has 16 residues.

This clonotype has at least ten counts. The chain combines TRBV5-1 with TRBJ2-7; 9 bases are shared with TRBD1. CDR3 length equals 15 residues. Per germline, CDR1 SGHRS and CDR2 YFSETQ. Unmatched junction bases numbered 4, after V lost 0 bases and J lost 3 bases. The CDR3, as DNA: TGCGCCAGCAGCTTGGGGACAGGGGCCTTCTACGAGCAGTACTTC. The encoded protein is CASSLGTGAFYEQYF.

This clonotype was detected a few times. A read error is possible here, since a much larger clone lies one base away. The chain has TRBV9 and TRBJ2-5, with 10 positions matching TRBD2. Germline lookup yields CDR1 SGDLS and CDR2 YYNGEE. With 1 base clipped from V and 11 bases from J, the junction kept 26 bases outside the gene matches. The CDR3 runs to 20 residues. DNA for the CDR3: TGTGCCAGCAGCGTAAGCCTTCCCAATAGAGCGGGGGGGCGGGACAATGAGCAGTACTTC. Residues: CASSVSLPNRAGGRDNEQYF.

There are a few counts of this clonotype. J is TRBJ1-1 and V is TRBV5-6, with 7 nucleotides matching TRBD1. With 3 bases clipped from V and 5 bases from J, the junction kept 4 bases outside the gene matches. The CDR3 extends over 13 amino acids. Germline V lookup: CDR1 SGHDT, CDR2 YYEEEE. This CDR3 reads CASSSLQGTEAFF. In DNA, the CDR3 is TGTGCCAGCAGCTCATTACAGGGGACTGAAGCTTTCTTT.

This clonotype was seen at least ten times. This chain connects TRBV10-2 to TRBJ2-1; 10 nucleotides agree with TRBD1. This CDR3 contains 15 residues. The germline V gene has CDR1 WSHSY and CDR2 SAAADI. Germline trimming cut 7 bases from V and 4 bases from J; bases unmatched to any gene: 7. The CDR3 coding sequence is TGCGCCAGCAAATCGACAGGGGGCGTATACAATGAGCAGTTCTTC. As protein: CASKSTGGVYNEQFF.

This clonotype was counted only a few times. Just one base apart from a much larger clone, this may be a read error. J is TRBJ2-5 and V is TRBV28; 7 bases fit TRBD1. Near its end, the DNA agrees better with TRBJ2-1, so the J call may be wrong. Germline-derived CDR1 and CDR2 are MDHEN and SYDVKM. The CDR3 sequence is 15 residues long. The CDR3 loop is CASSLYRGLQETQFF. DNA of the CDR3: TGTGCCAGCAGTTTATACAGGGGCCTACAAGAGACCCAGTTCTTC.

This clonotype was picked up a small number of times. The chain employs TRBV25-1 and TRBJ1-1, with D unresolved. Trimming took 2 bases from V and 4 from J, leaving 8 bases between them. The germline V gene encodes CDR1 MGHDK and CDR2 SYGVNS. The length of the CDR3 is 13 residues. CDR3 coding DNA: TGTGCCAGCAGTGAAGCCTGGGGCACTGAAGCTTTCTTT. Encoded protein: CASSEAWGTEAFF. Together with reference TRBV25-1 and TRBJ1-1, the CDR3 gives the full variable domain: EADIYQTPRYLVIGTGKKITLECSQTMGHDKMYWYQQDPGMELHLIHYSYGVNSTEKGDLSSESTVSRIRTEHFPLTLESARPSHTSQYLCASSEAWGTEAFFGQGTRLTVV.

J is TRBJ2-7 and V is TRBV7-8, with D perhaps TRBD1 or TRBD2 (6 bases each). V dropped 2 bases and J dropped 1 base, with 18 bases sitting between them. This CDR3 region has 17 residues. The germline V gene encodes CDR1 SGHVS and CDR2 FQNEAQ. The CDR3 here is CASSLTPGAGSSYEQYF. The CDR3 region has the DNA TGTGCCAGCAGCTTAACCCCGGGGGCGGGGAGTTCCTACGAGCAGTACTTC.

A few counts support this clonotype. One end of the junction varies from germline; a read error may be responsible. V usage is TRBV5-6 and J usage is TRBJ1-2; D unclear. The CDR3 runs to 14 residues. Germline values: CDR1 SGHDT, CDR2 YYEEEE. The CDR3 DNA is TGTGCCAACAGCTTGGCGACACCAAGTGGTGGCTACACCTTC. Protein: CANSLATPSGGYTF. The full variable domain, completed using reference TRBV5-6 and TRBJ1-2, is DAGVTQSPTHLIKTRGQQVTLRCSPKSGHDTVSWYQQALGQGPQFIFQYYEEEERQRGNFPDRFSGHQFPNYSSELNVNALLLGDSALYLCANSLATPSGGYTFGSGTRLTVV.

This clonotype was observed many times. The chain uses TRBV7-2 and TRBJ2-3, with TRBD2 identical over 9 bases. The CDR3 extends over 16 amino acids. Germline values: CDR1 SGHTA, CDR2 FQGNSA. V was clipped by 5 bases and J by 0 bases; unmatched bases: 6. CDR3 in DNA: TGTGCCAGCAGCCCTCTAGCGGGGTCTAGCACAGATACGCAGTATTTT. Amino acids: CASSPLAGSSTDTQYF. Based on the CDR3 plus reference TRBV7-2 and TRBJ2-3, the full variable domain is GAGVSQSPSNKVTEKGKDVELRCDPISGHTALYWYRQSLGQGLEFLIYFQGNSAPDKSGLPSDRFSAERTGGSVSTLTIQRTQQEDSAVYLCASSPLAGSSTDTQYFGPGTRLTVL.

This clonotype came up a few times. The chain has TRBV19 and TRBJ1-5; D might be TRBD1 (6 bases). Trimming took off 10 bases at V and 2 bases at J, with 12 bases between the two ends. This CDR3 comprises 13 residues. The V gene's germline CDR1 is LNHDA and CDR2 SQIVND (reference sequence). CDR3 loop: CATAGGRNQPQHF. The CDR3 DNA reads TGTGCCACCGCGGGGGGCCGCAATCAGCCCCAGCATTTT.

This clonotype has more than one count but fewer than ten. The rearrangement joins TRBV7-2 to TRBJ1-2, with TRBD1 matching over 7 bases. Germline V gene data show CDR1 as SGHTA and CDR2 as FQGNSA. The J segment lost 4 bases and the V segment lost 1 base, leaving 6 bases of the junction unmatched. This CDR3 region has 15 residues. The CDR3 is CASSLDDRVSYGYTF. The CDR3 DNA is TGTGCCAGCAGCTTAGATGACAGGGTATCCTATGGCTACACCTTC.

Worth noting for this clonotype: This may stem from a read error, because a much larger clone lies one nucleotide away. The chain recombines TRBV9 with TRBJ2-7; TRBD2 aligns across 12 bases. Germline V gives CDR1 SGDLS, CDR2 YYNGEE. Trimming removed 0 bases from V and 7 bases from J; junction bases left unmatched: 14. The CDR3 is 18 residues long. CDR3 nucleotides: TGTGCCAGCAGCGTAGGATTGGCTAGCGGGGGGGTAGGAAATGAGCAGTACTTC. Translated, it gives CASSVGLASGGVGNEQYF.

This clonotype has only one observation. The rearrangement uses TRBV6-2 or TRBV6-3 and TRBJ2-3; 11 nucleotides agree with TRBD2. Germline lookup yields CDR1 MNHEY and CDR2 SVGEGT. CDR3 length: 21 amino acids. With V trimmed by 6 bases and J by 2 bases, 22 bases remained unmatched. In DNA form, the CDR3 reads TGTGCCAGCAGCAAACCATTAAGAGGAGAGGCTAGCGGGAGGTTCACAGATACGCAGTATTTT. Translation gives CASSKPLRGEASGRFTDTQYF.

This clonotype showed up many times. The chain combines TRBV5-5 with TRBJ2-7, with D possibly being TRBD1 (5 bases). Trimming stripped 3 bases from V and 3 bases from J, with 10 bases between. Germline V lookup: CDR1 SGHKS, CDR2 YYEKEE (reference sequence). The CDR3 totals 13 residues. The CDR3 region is CASSWTLNYEQYF. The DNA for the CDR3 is TGTGCCAGCAGCTGGACATTGAACTACGAGCAGTACTTC.

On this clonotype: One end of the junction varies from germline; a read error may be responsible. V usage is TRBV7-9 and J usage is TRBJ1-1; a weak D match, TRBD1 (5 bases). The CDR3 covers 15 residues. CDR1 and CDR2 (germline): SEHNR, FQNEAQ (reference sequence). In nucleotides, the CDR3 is TGTGCCGGCAGCTTAGTGAGGGGTCCGAACACTGAAGCTTTCTTT. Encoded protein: CAGSLVRGPNTEAFF.

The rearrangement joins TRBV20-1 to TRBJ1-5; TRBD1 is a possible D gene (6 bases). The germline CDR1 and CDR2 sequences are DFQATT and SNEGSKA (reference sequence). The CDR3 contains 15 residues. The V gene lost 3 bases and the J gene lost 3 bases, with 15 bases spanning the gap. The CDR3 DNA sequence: TGCAGTGCTAGCCCAGGGGCCAACTTCAATCAGCCCCAGCATTTT. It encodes CSASPGANFNQPQHF.

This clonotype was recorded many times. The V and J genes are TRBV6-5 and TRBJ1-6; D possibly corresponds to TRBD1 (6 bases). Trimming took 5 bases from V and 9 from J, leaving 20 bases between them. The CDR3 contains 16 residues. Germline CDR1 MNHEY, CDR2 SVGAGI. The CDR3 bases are TGTGCCAGCAGTCTCCAGGGGAACGAAGCTATTTCACCCCTCCACTTT. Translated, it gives CASSLQGNEAISPLHF.